Presented here are 5 T cell receptor beta chains from one specimen sequenced in a study of cytomegalovirus exposure and HLA in healthy donors. The primer mix had 60 Vbeta and 13 Jbeta primers. The assay was immunoSEQ multiplex PCR, and TCRdb's table has in-frame clones only and misses some. Of approximately 110,000 clones in the sample, approximately 81% were seen once. The specimen sequenced was PBMCs. The receptors originated from a man aged 30-40 years in good health and CMV-seronegative.

This chain joins TRBV9 and TRBJ2-7, with 8 bases that match TRBD2. CDR3 length equals 15 residues. CDR1 is SGDLS and CDR2 is YYNGEE in the germline V gene. V lost 2 bases, J lost 3 bases, and 7 bases stayed unmatched. This CDR3 is CASSVSTSVIYEQYF. DNA for the CDR3: TGTGCCAGCAGCGTTTCGACTAGCGTCATCTACGAGCAGTACTTC.

The CDR3, as DNA: TGTGCCAGCATAAGGACAGAGGACACTGAAGCTTTCTTT. Its protein product is CASIRTEDTEAFF. The V gene is TRBV2, the J gene TRBJ1-1, with a weak D call TRBD1 (6 bases). Trimming pared 7 bases from V and 3 bases from J, leaving 12 bases between. Germline assignment: CDR1 SNHLY and CDR2 FYNNEI. This CDR3 contains 13 residues.

This clone was seen more than once but under ten times. This chain connects TRBV10-3 to TRBJ1-4; D unresolved. Trimming shortened V by 3 bases and J by 1 base, and 6 bases separated the two germline ends. Germline V gene sequence: CDR1 ENHRY, CDR2 SYGVKD. This CDR3 has 14 amino acids. The CDR3 spells CAISDHGTNEKLFF. The CDR3 DNA reads TGTGCCATCAGTGATCACGGAACTAATGAAAAACTGTTTTTT.

The gene calls are TRBV30 and TRBJ1-3; unclear D gene. Germline V gene data show CDR1 as GTSNPN and CDR2 as SVGIG (reference sequence). The V and J ends lost 3 bases and 12 bases respectively, with 21 bases between them. The CDR3 has 14 amino acids. As DNA, the CDR3 is TGTGCCTGGAGGGTACGTATCTCCCGTCTCAGCATATATTTT. Amino acid sequence: CAWRVRISRLSIYF. Supplemented by reference TRBV30 and TRBJ1-3, the full variable domain reads SQTIHQWPATLVQPVGSPLSLECTVEGTSNPNLYWYRQAAGRGLQLLFYSVGIGQISSEVPQNLSASRPQDRQFILSSKKLLLSDSGFYLCAWRVRISRLSIYFGEGSWLTVV.

This clone was found a few times. The chain combines TRBV6-4 with TRBJ1-6; D is ambiguous. Germline-derived CDR1 and CDR2 are MRHNA and SNTAGT. Deletions cut 5 bases from V and 4 bases from J, with 9 bases between. The CDR3 has 14 residues. The CDR3 region is CASSLDTYNSPLHF. The CDR3 nucleotides read TGTGCCAGCAGTCTCGACACGTATAATTCACCCCTCCACTTT.